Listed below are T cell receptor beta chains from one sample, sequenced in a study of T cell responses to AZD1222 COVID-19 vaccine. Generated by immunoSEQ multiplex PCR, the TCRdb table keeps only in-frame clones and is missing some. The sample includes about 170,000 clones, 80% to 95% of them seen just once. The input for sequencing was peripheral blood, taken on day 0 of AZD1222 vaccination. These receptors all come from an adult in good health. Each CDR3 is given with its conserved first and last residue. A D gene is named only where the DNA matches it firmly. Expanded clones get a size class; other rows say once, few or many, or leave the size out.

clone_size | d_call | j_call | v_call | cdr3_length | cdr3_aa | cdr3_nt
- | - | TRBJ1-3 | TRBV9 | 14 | CASSPRNSGNTIYF | TGTGCCAGCAGCCCGCGGAACTCTGGAAACACCATATATTTT
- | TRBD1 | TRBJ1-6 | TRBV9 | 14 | CASSVTGDHSPLHF | TGTGCCAGCAGCGTTACAGGGGACCATTCACCCCTCCACTTT
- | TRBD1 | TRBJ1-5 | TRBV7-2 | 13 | CASGQGFNQPQHF | TGTGCCAGCGGACAGGGGTTCAATCAGCCCCAGCATTTT
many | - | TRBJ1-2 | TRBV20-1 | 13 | CSASRGNIYGYTF | TGCAGTGCTAGTCGGGGAAACATCTATGGCTACACCTTC
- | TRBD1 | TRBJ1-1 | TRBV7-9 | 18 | CASSLGRGQGRVDTEAFF | TGTGCCAGCAGCTTGGGGAGGGGACAGGGCCGGGTTGACACTGAAGCTTTCTTT
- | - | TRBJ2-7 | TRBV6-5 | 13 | CAIYDRRNYEQYF | TGTGCCATTTATGACAGGAGGAACTACGAGCAGTACTTC
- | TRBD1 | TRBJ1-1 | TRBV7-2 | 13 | CATMGQGRTEAFF | TGTGCCACGATGGGACAGGGTCGCACTGAAGCTTTCTTT
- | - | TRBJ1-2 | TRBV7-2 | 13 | CASSPRVNYGYTF | TGTGCCAGCAGCCCCAGGGTTAACTATGGCTACACCTTC
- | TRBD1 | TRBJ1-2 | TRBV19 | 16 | CASSTVPQGARYGYTF | TGTGCCAGTAGTACCGTACCTCAGGGGGCTCGGTATGGCTACACCTTC
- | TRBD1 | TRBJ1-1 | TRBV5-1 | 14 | CASSPTGVSAEAFF | TGCGCCAGCAGCCCGACAGGGGTAAGTGCTGAAGCTTTCTTT
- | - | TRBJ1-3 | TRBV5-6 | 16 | CASSGLVGNYGNTIYF | TGTGCCAGCAGCGGACTAGTCGGCAACTATGGAAACACCATATATTTT
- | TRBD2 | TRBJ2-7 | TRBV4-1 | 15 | CASSPLASGDYEQYF | TGCGCCAGCAGCCCCTTGGCTAGCGGGGATTACGAGCAGTACTTC
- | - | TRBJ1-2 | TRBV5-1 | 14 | CASSLVGGDYGYTF | TGCGCCAGCAGCTTGGTTGGGGGCGACTATGGCTACACCTTC
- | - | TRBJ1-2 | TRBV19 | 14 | CASSEDRRYYGYTF | TGTGCCAGTAGCGAGGACAGAAGATACTATGGCTACACCTTC
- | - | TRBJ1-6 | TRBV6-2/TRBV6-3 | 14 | CASSLAGVGSPLHF | TGTGCCAGCAGTCTTGCCGGGGTTGGTTCACCCCTCCACTTT
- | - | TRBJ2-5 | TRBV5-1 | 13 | CASSYQGRETQYF | TGCGCCAGCAGTTACCAGGGACGAGAGACCCAGTACTTC
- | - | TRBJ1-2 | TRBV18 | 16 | CASSPRTDPTVGGYTF | TGTGCCAGCTCACCGAGGACAGATCCCACAGTGGGGGGCTACACCTTC
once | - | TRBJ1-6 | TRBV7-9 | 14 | CASSIQGYNSPLHF | TGTGCCAGCAGCATACAGGGATATAATTCACCCCTCCACTTT
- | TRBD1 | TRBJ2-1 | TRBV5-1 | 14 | CASSLNAGGNEQFF | TGCGCCAGCAGCTTGAATGCAGGGGGTAATGAGCAGTTCTTC
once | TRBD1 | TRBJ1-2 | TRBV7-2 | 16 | CASSLDGTGGGYGYTF | TGTGCCAGCAGCTTAGATGGGACAGGGGGAGGGTATGGCTACACCTTC
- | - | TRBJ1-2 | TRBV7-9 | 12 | CASSLDIGGYTF | TGTGCCAGCAGCTTAGACATTGGTGGCTACACCTTC
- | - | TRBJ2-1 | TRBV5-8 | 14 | CATPTGITYNEQFF | TGTGCCACCCCGACGGGGATAACCTACAATGAGCAGTTCTTC
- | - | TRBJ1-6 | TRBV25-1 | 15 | CASSENTLEHSPLHF | TGTGCCAGCAGTGAGAACACCTTAGAGCATTCACCCCTCCACTTT
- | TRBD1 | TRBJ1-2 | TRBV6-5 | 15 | CASSYRGQGVYGYTF | TGTGCCAGCAGTTATCGTGGACAGGGGGTTTATGGCTACACCTTC
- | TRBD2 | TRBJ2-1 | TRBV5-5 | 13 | CASSLEGSGSQFF | TGTGCCAGCAGCTTGGAGGGTAGCGGGTCGCAGTTCTTC
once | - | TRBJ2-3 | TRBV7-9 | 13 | CASSLVGADTQYF | TGTGCCAGCAGCTTAGTTGGCGCAGATACGCAGTATTTT
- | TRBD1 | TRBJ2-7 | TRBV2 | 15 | CASREGGQGSYEQYF | TGTGCCAGCAGGGAGGGAGGACAGGGATCCTACGAGCAGTACTTC
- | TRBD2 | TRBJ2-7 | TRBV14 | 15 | CASSKVAGAPYEQYF | TGTGCCAGCAGCAAAGTAGCGGGAGCCCCCTACGAGCAGTACTTC
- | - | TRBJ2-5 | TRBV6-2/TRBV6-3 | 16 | CASSYSRALNQETQYF | TGTGCCAGCAGTTACAGCAGGGCCCTGAACCAAGAGACCCAGTACTTC
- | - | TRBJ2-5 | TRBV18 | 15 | CASSPRRQARETQYF | TGTGCCAGCTCACCACGTAGACAGGCTCGAGAGACCCAGTACTTC
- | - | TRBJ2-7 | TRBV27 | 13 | CAAKGSMEYEQYF | TGTGCCGCCAAAGGGTCGATGGAGTACGAGCAGTACTTC
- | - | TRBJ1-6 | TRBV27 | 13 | CASSQTNNSPLHF | TGTGCCAGCAGTCAGACGAATAATTCACCCCTCCACTTT
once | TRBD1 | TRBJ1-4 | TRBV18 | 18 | CASSPAGTGAPLGEKLFF | TGTGCCAGCTCACCAGCCGGGACAGGGGCGCCGTTGGGTGAAAAACTGTTTTTT
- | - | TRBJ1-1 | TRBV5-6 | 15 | CASSLTGRWDTEAFF | TGTGCCAGCAGCTTGACAGGGCGATGGGACACTGAAGCTTTCTTT
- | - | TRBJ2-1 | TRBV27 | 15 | CASSLRDGTYNEQFF | TGTGCCAGCAGTTTAAGGGACGGAACCTACAATGAGCAGTTCTTC
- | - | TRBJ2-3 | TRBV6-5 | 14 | CASTPSRSTDTQYF | TGTGCCAGCACCCCTTCGCGGAGCACAGATACGCAGTATTTT
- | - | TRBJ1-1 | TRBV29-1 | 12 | CSVSGSNTEAFF | TGCAGCGTTTCAGGGTCGAACACTGAAGCTTTCTTT
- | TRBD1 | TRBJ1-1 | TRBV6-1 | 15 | CASSDRQGMNTEAFF | TGTGCCAGCAGTGATCGACAGGGGATGAACACTGAAGCTTTCTTT
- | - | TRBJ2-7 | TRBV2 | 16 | CASSEEFGTATYEQYF | TGTGCCAGCAGTGAAGAATTCGGGACTGCTACCTACGAGCAGTACTTC
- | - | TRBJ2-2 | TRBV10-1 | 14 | CASSESTPAGELFF | TGCGCCAGCAGTGAGTCGACTCCGGCCGGGGAGCTGTTTTTT
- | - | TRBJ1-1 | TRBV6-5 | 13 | CASSNSRNTEAFF | TGTGCCAGCAGTAACTCGAGGAACACTGAAGCTTTCTTT
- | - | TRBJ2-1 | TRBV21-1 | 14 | CASSNRQGRAEQFF | TGTGCCAGCAGCAACCGACAGGGTCGCGCCGAGCAGTTCTTC
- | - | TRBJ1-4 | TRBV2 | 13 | CASNGLRGEKLFF | TGTGCCAGCAACGGACTGAGAGGCGAAAAACTGTTTTTT
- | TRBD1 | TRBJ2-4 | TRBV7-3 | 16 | CASSLTGAGGFGIQYF | TGTGCCAGCAGCTTAACTGGGGCAGGGGGTTTCGGGATTCAGTACTTC
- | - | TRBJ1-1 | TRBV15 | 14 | CATSRPRVEGEAFF | TGTGCCACCAGCAGGCCCAGGGTAGAGGGTGAAGCTTTCTTT
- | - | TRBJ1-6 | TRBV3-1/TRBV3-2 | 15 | CASSQGSSYNSPLHF | TGTGCCAGCAGCCAGGGGAGCTCCTATAATTCACCCCTCCACTTT
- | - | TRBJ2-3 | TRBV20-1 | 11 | CSGTRKDTQYF | TGCAGTGGGACCAGGAAGGATACGCAGTATTTT
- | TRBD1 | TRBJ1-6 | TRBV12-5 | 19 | CASGLRPLGQGSYNSPLHF | TGTGCTAGTGGTTTGCGACCTCTCGGACAGGGCTCCTATAATTCACCCCTCCACTTT
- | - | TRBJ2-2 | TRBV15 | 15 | CATSRVLGSNGELFF | TGTGCCACCAGCAGAGTGTTAGGGTCGAACGGGGAGCTGTTTTTT
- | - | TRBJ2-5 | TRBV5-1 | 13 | CASSSTGEETQYF | TGCGCCAGCAGCTCTACAGGAGAAGAGACCCAGTACTTC
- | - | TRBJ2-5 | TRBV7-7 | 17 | CASSPRFSSVAGETQYF | TGTGCTAGCAGCCCCCGATTCTCCAGCGTAGCAGGGGAGACCCAGTACTTC
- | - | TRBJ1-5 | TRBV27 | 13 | CASSYLVNQPQHF | TGTGCCAGCAGTTATTTAGTGAATCAGCCCCAGCATTTT
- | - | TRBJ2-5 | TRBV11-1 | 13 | CASTKQGQETQYF | TGTGCCAGCACCAAACAGGGTCAAGAGACCCAGTACTTC
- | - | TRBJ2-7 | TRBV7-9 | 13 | CASTSGTGGEQYF | TGTGCCAGCACCTCAGGAACAGGCGGCGAGCAGTACTTC
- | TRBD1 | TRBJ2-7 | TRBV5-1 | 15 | CASSNDRGSSYEQYF | TGCGCCAGCAGCAACGACAGGGGGTCCTCCTACGAGCAGTACTTC
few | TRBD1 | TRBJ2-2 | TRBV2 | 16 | CASSEGTGVNTGELFF | TGTGCCAGCAGTGAGGGGACAGGGGTGAACACCGGGGAGCTGTTTTTT
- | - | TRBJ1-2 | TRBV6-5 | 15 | CASSYGGPAHYGYTF | TGTGCCAGCAGTTACGGTGGCCCAGCACACTATGGCTACACCTTC
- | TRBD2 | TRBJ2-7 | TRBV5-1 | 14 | CASSPLAGSYEQYF | TGCGCCAGCAGCCCACTAGCGGGTTCCTACGAGCAGTACTTC
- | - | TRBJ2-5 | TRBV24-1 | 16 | CATSDRGSSDYETQYF | TGTGCCACCAGTGATCGTGGGTCTAGCGATTATGAGACCCAGTACTTC